The 29 T cell receptor beta chains given below trace back to one sample, sequenced in a study. TCRdb passed the 5' RACE reads through MiXCR, listing each CDR3 protein once. The sample includes roughly 5,700 distinct CDR3 sequences, roughly a third of them seen just once. The sequenced sample was memory CD4+ T cells sorted from blood. Regarding subset: memory CD4+ T cells, CD4+CD45RO+CD25-. These receptors originate from a female donor with breast cancer.

This chain links TRBV20-1 with TRBJ2-1; 9 nucleotides agree with TRBD2. CDR1 and CDR2 from the germline V gene are DFQATT and SNEGSKA (reference sequence). Unmatched junction bases numbered 5, after V lost 3 bases and J lost 2 bases. This CDR3 region has 15 residues. The CDR3 sequence: CSASYASGTYNEQFF. CDR3 DNA: TGCAGTGCTAGTTATGCTAGCGGGACCTACAATGAGCAGTTCTTC.

The gene calls are TRBV11-2 and TRBJ1-1; D is unresolved. The CDR3 consists of 13 residues. Trimming removed 3 bases from V and 5 bases from J, with 10 bases in between. The germline V gene has CDR1 SGHAT and CDR2 FQNNGV. CDR3 loop: CASSLDGWTEAFF. The CDR3 DNA reads as TGTGCCAGCAGCTTGGACGGATGGACTGAAGCTTTCTTT.

This clonotype was found a few times. The rearrangement joins TRBV4-2 to TRBJ1-2; tentative D call: TRBD1 (6 bases). V was cut by 0 bases and J by 8 bases, with 10 bases left in between. CDR3 length equals 13 residues. Germline assignment: CDR1 LGHNA and CDR2 YNFKEQ. The CDR3 DNA sequence: TGTGCCAGCAGCCAAGATGGGGGGCTCGGCTACACCTTC. It yields the protein CASSQDGGLGYTF.

This clonotype is deemed medium-sized. The genes are TRBV7-2 and TRBJ2-7, with D perhaps TRBD2 (5 bases). Trimming removed 4 bases at V and 3 bases at J, with 16 bases between. The CDR3 extends over 15 amino acids. The germline V gene encodes CDR1 SGHTA and CDR2 FQGNSA. This chain's CDR3 is CASSYKDGGYYEQYF. The DNA of the CDR3 is TGTGCCAGCAGCTACAAGGACGGAGGATACTACGAGCAGTACTTC.

This clonotype was seen a few times. The chain carries TRBV4-2 and TRBJ2-1; D perhaps matches TRBD2 (5 bases). The V end was cut by 0 bases, the J end by 8 bases, with 11 bases between. CDR3 length: 14 residues. Germline CDR1 and CDR2: LGHNA and YNFKEQ. Here the CDR3 DNA reads TGTGCCAGCAGCCAAGAAGTTCTAGCCCATGAGCAGTTCTTC. Amino acids: CASSQEVLAHEQFF.

On this clonotype: The missing conserved phenylalanine or tryptophan at the end of this CDR3 makes a read error likely. The genes are TRBV29-1 and TRBJ1-2; 11 nucleotides line up with TRBD1. The J segment lost 7 bases and the V segment lost 3 bases, leaving 10 bases of the junction unmatched. The CDR3 is made up of 15 amino acids. Germline V gene data show CDR1 as SQVTM and CDR2 as ANQGSEA. CDR3 nucleotides: TGCAGCGTTGAGTGGGTCGGACAGGGGGCGCGTGGCTACACCTCC. Protein product: CSVEWVGQGARGYTS.

The chain carries TRBV6-5 and TRBJ1-5; unclear D gene. The CDR3 spans 13 residues. The V end lost 5 bases, the J end lost 3 bases, and 8 bases lay between the germline ends. Germline CDR1 reads MNHEY; CDR2 reads SVGAGI. CDR3: CASSPLINQPQHF. In DNA form, the CDR3 reads TGTGCCAGCAGTCCCCTGATCAATCAGCCCCAGCATTTT.

This clonotype rates as large. The chain carries TRBV20-1 and TRBJ2-7; D is perhaps TRBD1 (6 bases). Germline V gene sequence: CDR1 DFQATT, CDR2 SNEGSKA (reference sequence). The CDR3 has 12 residues. Trimming took 6 bases from V and 5 from J, leaving 14 bases between them. CDR3 in DNA: TGCAGTGCGCAGCAGGGGAGCAACGAGCAGTACTTC. Translating it yields CSAQQGSNEQYF.

The CDR3 region is CASSLEHNLNIQYF. The CDR3 nucleotides are TGCGCCAGCAGCTTGGAACATAACTTAAACATTCAGTACTTC. The chain employs TRBV5-1 and TRBJ2-4; D uncertain. Germline assignment: CDR1 SGHRS and CDR2 YFSETQ. V lost 0 bases, J lost 6 bases, and 10 bases lay in between. The CDR3 is 14 amino acids.

This clonotype was seen repeatedly, ten times or more. V is TRBV6-2 or TRBV6-3 and J is TRBJ2-7, with 10 positions matching TRBD1. V lost 6 bases, J lost 0 bases, and 5 bases stayed unmatched. The CDR3 spans 15 residues. The germline gives CDR1 MNHEY, CDR2 SVGEGT. CDR3 in amino acids: CASSGQGGLSYEQYF. The CDR3 DNA is TGTGCCAGCAGCGGACAGGGGGGACTCTCCTACGAGCAGTACTTC.

The CDR3 bases are TGTGCCAGCAGCTCCGATTCAGGTTACGAGACCCAGTACTTC. The encoded protein is CASSSDSGYETQYF. V usage is TRBV5-6 and J usage is TRBJ2-5; D is unclear. V was cut by 3 bases and J by 5 bases, with 14 bases left in between. This CDR3 is built from 14 residues. Germline V lookup: CDR1 SGHDT, CDR2 YYEEEE.

V and J are TRBV11-2 and TRBJ2-1; perhaps TRBD1 as D (5 bases). The V gene's germline CDR1 is SGHAT and CDR2 FQNNGV. The V end lost 0 bases, the J end lost 6 bases, and 9 bases lay between the germline ends. CDR3 length equals 14 residues. In DNA, the CDR3 is TGTGCCAGCAGCTTAGATACAGGCATCAATGAGCAGTTCTTC. This encodes CASSLDTGINEQFF.

Many counts were recorded for this clonotype. The chain has TRBV20-1 and TRBJ1-1; possibly TRBD1 for D (5 bases). V was cut by 7 bases and J by 5 bases, with 17 bases left in between. The CDR3 is made up of 13 amino acids. Germline assignment: CDR1 DFQATT and CDR2 SNEGSKA (reference sequence). The chain's CDR3 is CSVGSGPNTEAFF. CDR3 DNA sequence: TGCAGTGTAGGGTCAGGGCCGAATACTGAAGCTTTCTTT.

The chain is built from TRBV7-9 and TRBJ2-7; no clear D. Trimming shortened V by 6 bases and J by 6 bases, and 12 bases separated the two germline ends. CDR1 and CDR2 (germline): SEHNR, FQNEAQ (reference sequence). CDR3 length: 12 residues. Here the CDR3 reads CASSLTKLEQYF. In DNA, the CDR3 is TGTGCCAGCAGTCTAACGAAGCTCGAGCAGTACTTC.

The chain is built from TRBV20-1 and TRBJ2-1; 9 nucleotides match TRBD2. The junction had 8 bases not matched to a gene; V was cut back by 6 bases and J by 2 bases. This CDR3 has 15 amino acids. Germline-derived CDR1 and CDR2 are DFQATT and SNEGSKA (reference sequence). CDR3 protein: CSAKKGGRAYNEQFF. CDR3 coding DNA: TGCAGTGCCAAAAAGGGCGGGAGGGCCTACAATGAGCAGTTCTTC.

In this sample, this clonotype is medium-sized. The chain links TRBV4-3 to TRBJ1-1; 8 nucleotides line up with TRBD1. J was trimmed by 5 bases and V by 1 base; bases with no gene match: 6. Germline V gene sequence: CDR1 LGHNA, CDR2 YSLEER. CDR3 size: 15 residues. CDR3 amino acids: CASSQGTGRSTEAFF. The DNA of the CDR3 is TGCGCCAGCAGCCAAGGGACAGGGAGGTCGACTGAAGCTTTCTTT.

This clonotype is deemed medium-sized (0.01 to 0.1%). The chain recombines TRBV27 with TRBJ1-1, with D tentatively TRBD1 (5 bases). CDR1 and CDR2 (germline): MNHEY, SMNVEV (reference sequence). This CDR3 spans 13 amino acids. V lost 1 base and J 4 bases, leaving 7 bases between the germline ends. CDR3 residues: CASSLLGTTEAFF. The CDR3, as DNA: TGTGCCAGCAGTTTATTGGGGACCACTGAAGCTTTCTTT.

Details on this clonotype: An end of the junction does not agree with germline; a read error may underlie this. The V gene is TRBV7-9, the J gene TRBJ2-3; D call uncertain. This CDR3 has 14 residues. Germline CDR1 reads SEHNR; CDR2 reads FQNEAQ (reference sequence). CDR3 region: CASSLTLHTDTQCF. CDR3 DNA: TGTGCCAGCAGCTTAACTCTCCACACAGATACGCAGTGTTTT. The whole variable domain, filled in from reference TRBV7-9 and TRBJ2-3, reads DTGVSQNPRHKITKRGQNVTFRCDPISEHNRLYWYRQTLGQGPEFLTYFQNEAQLEKSRLLSDRFSAERPKGSFSTLEIQRTEQGDSAMYLCASSLTLHTDTQCFGPGTRLTVL.

The rearrangement links TRBV29-1 to TRBJ2-5; a weak D match, TRBD1 (6 bases). Trimming shortened V by 0 bases and J by 5 bases, and 16 bases separated the two germline ends. This CDR3 region has 15 residues. Per germline, CDR1 SQVTM and CDR2 ANQGSEA. The CDR3, as DNA: TGCAGCGTTGAAGATGTGACAGGCGGCCCGGAGACCCAGTACTTC. This translates into CSVEDVTGGPETQYF.

This clonotype appeared many times. The chain employs TRBV7-9 and TRBJ1-2; D is unresolved. Germline assignment: CDR1 SEHNR and CDR2 FQNEAQ (reference sequence). V lost 11 bases and J lost 0, with 28 bases in between. The CDR3 totals 18 residues. CDR3 in DNA: TGTGCCGCCGACGTTCGGGTTGCCTCCGGGAAAGCTAACTATGGCTACACCTTC. It specifies CAADVRVASGKANYGYTF.

By frequency in the sample, this clonotype is medium-sized. V usage is TRBV30 and J usage is TRBJ2-3; the D gene is possibly TRBD1 (6 bases). The germline V gene encodes CDR1 GTSNPN and CDR2 SVGIG (reference sequence). The V end lost 2 bases, the J end lost 0 bases, and 9 bases lay between the germline ends. This CDR3 spans 14 amino acids. The CDR3 here is CAWSLDSSTDTQYF. CDR3 nucleotide sequence: TGTGCCTGGAGTCTGGACAGTAGCACAGATACGCAGTATTTT.

The table lists this clonotype with a few counts. A much more abundant neighbour one base away suggests this may be a read error. The V call is TRBV6-2 or TRBV6-3, the J call TRBJ1-5; D might be TRBD1 (5 bases). CDR3 size: 15 residues. Germline lookup yields CDR1 MNHEY and CDR2 SVGEGT. Here the CDR3 reads CASSSGVMSSQPQHF. CDR3 bases: TGTGCCAGCAGTTCGGGGGTAATGAGCAGTCAGCCCCAGCATTTT.

By share of the sample, this clonotype is medium-sized (0.01 to 0.1%). The V call is TRBV5-1, the J call TRBJ2-1; 12 nucleotides match TRBD2. The germline V gene has CDR1 SGHRS and CDR2 YFSETQ. Trimming removed 4 bases from V and 9 bases from J; junction bases left unmatched: 5. CDR3 length: 14 residues. The chain's CDR3 is CASSMTSGSSEQFF. The CDR3 DNA sequence: TGCGCCAGCAGCATGACTAGCGGGAGTAGTGAGCAGTTCTTC.

CDR3 nucleotide sequence: TGCGCCAGCAGCCAACCCCCAGGACAGGATCTGTTCTTC. It encodes CASSQPPGQDLFF. The chain has TRBV4-1 and TRBJ2-1; 7 nucleotides match TRBD1. CDR1 is MGHRA and CDR2 is YSYEKL in the germline V gene. The CDR3 has 13 amino acids. V dropped 2 bases and J dropped 15; count of bases not matched to a gene: 10.

Ten or more counts support this clonotype. The chain couples TRBV2 to TRBJ1-2; D gene uncertain. The CDR3 covers 17 residues. Germline assignment: CDR1 SNHLY and CDR2 FYNNEI. V was shortened by 8 bases and J by 0 bases, with 22 bases between the two germline ends. This CDR3 is CASFPGIGLGANYGYTF. The CDR3 DNA reads TGTGCCAGCTTCCCAGGAATTGGGTTGGGAGCTAACTATGGCTACACCTTC.

This clonotype is termed medium-sized. The chain combines TRBV20-1 with TRBJ1-6; 10 nucleotides match TRBD1. Germline CDR1 reads DFQATT; CDR2 reads SNEGSKA (reference sequence). The CDR3 totals 17 residues. The V gene end was trimmed by 3 bases and the J gene end by 5 bases; junction bases not matched to a gene: 10. The CDR3 reads CSASPGQGPFDNSPLHF. In DNA, the CDR3 is TGCAGTGCTAGCCCGGGACAGGGGCCTTTTGATAATTCACCCCTCCACTTT.

About this clonotype: A much larger clonotype is one base distant, so this may be a read error. The chain uses TRBV7-2 and TRBJ2-5, with 10 bases fitting TRBD2. Germline V gene sequence: CDR1 SGHTA, CDR2 FQGNSA. V lost 4 bases, J lost 5 bases, and 7 bases stayed unmatched. The length of the CDR3 is 15 residues. In DNA form, the CDR3 reads TGTGCCAGCAGCTCGGTAGATAGCGGGAGGGAGACCCAGTACTTC. Encoded protein: CASSSVDSGRETQYF.

This clonotype was observed at least ten times. This chain joins TRBV7-2 and TRBJ2-7; 9 bases match TRBD2. Trimming at V came to 8 bases and at J to 6 bases, leaving 11 bases not matched to a gene. The length of the CDR3 is 14 residues. Germline V lookup: CDR1 SGHTA, CDR2 FQGNSA. CDR3 region: CASASGGLALEQYF. The DNA of the CDR3 is TGTGCCAGCGCCAGCGGGGGACTAGCTCTCGAGCAGTACTTC.

This clonotype was found many times. The rearrangement uses TRBV7-2 and TRBJ2-7; the D is unclear. Trimming stripped 2 bases from V and 4 bases from J, with 9 bases between. Germline loops: CDR1 SGHTA, CDR2 FQGNSA. This CDR3 has 13 amino acids. In nucleotides, the CDR3 is TGTGCCAGCAGCTTACGTATGGGGTACGAGCAGTACTTC. Its protein is CASSLRMGYEQYF. Using reference TRBV7-2 and TRBJ2-7 for the parts outside the CDR3, the full variable domain is GAGVSQSPSNKVTEKGKDVELRCDPISGHTALYWYRQSLGQGLEFLIYFQGNSAPDKSGLPSDRFSAERTGGSVSTLTIQRTQQEDSAVYLCASSLRMGYEQYFGPGTRLTVT.